The sequence of this TCR beta chain was determined in a study of cytomegalovirus exposure and HLA in healthy donors. This clone showed up just a few times. Antigen: not known. Study results and caveats: Specificity of three CMV-associated chains for CMV antigens was verified in vitro. Researchers reported in a later analysis that a missense DCLRE1C variant was tied to TCR beta V- and J-gene trimming. DRB1 showed the most TCR associations and HLA-C the fewest in a later analysis, as rates varied by HLA locus.

The germline V gene has CDR1 MNHNY and CDR2 SVGAGI (reference sequence). This CDR3 comprises 14 residues. Deletions cut 6 bases from V and 10 bases from J, with 19 bases between. PCR primers comprised 60 Vbeta and 13 Jbeta primers. Profiled with immunoSEQ multiplex PCR; TCRdb holds only in-frame clones, not every one. The data show roughly 100,000 clones, 75% to 85% seen once. Sequenced input: PBMCs. This TCR was sampled from a man in his thirties or forties in good health and CMV-seronegative. The chain carries TRBV6-6 and TRBJ1-5; weak D call: TRBD1 (6 bases). CDR3 nucleotide sequence: TGTGCCAGCAGCCAAGACAGGCCCTGGCATCCCCAGCATTTT. It codes for CASSQDRPWHPQHF.